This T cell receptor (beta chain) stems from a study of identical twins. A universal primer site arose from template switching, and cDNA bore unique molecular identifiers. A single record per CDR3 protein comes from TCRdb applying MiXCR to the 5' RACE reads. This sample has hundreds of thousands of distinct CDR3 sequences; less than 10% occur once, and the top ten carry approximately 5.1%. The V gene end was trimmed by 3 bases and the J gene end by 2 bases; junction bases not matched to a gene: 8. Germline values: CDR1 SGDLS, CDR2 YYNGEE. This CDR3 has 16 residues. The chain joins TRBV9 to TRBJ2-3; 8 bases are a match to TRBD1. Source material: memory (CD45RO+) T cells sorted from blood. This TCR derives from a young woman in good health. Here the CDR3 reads CASSGIRTGPTDTQYF. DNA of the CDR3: TGTGCCAGCAGCGGGATTCGGACAGGGCCCACAGATACGCAGTATTTT.